Listed below are T cell receptor beta chains from one sample, sequenced in a study of early T cells in non-severe SARS-CoV-2 infection. Using its own MiXCR run on the 5' RACE reads, TCRdb lists one record per CDR3 protein. The table has around 70,000 distinct CDR3 sequences, approximately 10% seen once. Material for sequencing was whole blood. The receptors here all came from an adult who was a healthcare worker with PCR-confirmed SARS-CoV-2 infection or an uninfected control (not recorded which). CDR3s leave out the opening cysteine and the closing phenylalanine or tryptophan. Clone size is stated in some rows and not others, as once, few, many or a class when expanded.

TRBV7-8 | NA | ASSGRDRQNEKLF
TRBV28 | NA | ASSSPQGRNEKLF
TRBV5-1 | few | ASSLEGRGNGYT
TRBV5-1 | many | ASSLQAGYAYEQY
TRBV4-1 | NA | ASSQDSLGGHTYEQF
TRBV12-3/TRBV12-4 | many | ASRDTGELF
TRBV2 | NA | ASQSSGVYNEQF
TRBV12-3/TRBV12-4 | many | ASRGTSGRSEQF
TRBV5-8 | NA | ASSLSGSHTDTQY
TRBV7-2 | NA | ASRGTGTASEKLF
TRBV24-1 | NA | ATSDPDTRKETQY
TRBV12-3/TRBV12-4 | few | ASRAGKMNTEAF
TRBV14 | few | ASSQLTTTEAF
TRBV21-1 | many | ASSKHVCGSSYNEQF
TRBV5-4 | NA | ASSPVVGANVLT
TRBV6-5 | NA | ASSPGGGHYGYT
TRBV20-1 | few | SARPRIAAPQETQY
TRBV27 | NA | ASSSEEGLNEQF
TRBV6-2/TRBV6-3 | NA | ASSRNIGELF
TRBV5-1 | many | ASSLGDITYEQY
TRBV20-1 | few | SAEKRGDQY
TRBV18 | NA | ASSLGRSTEAF
TRBV12-3/TRBV12-4 | many | ASSPTTSLHGELF
TRBV20-1 | NA | SASGLPDWTNTDTQY
TRBV6-6 | many | ASSYKGENEKLF
TRBV20-1 | NA | SARDLRDSYSGANVLT
TRBV18 | few | ASSGDGNTGELF
TRBV9 | few | ASSDRISGNTIY
TRBV20-1 | NA | SARAGLVNEQF
TRBV20-1 | many | SARSFGTGDVEQY
TRBV12-3/TRBV12-4 | few | ATLGQDSPYEQY
TRBV9 | NA | ASSGGLTQETQY
TRBV5-1 | NA | ASSFPGTGRNEQF
TRBV3-1 | NA | ASSQDRKTQY
TRBV28 | many | ASSSGDRAPCEQY
TRBV20-1 | many | SASSLAEIADEQY
TRBV5-1 | NA | ASSFLKLAVNNEQF
TRBV12-3/TRBV12-4 | many | ASSSGTSGGSYEQY
TRBV6-1 | many | ASSPGTVNSPLH
TRBV5-1 | NA | ASSLEEPGGNEQF
TRBV7-8 | few | ASSPGGTVSGETQY
TRBV10-2 | few | ASSLAGEDTGELF
TRBV7-9 | many | ASSPERTAQETQY
TRBV6-6 | many | ASSYPDTAEAF
TRBV4-1 | few | ASSQDLSWIYEQY
TRBV5-5 | NA | ASSLVWRDSPLH
TRBV27 | many | ASSPRTSSPGGDEQF
TRBV21-1 | NA | ASSRRPASSYGYT
TRBV20-1 | few | SAVTGGRREQY
TRBV20-1 | few | SASRLGRETQY
TRBV12-3/TRBV12-4 | many | ASSLRAGGSQY
TRBV7-9 | few | ASSSGLANTEAF
TRBV18 | NA | ASSPYTGYGEQY